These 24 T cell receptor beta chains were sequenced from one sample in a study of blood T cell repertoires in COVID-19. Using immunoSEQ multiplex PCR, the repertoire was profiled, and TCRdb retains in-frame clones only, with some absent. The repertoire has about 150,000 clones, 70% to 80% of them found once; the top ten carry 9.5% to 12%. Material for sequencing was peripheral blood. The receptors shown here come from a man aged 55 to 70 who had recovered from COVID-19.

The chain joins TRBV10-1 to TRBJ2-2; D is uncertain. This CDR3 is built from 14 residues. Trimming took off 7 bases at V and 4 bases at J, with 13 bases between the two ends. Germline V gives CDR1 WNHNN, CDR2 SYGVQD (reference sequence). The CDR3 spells CASTSPRGTGELFF. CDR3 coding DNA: TGCGCCAGCACTTCACCTCGAGGCACCGGGGAGCTGTTTTTT.

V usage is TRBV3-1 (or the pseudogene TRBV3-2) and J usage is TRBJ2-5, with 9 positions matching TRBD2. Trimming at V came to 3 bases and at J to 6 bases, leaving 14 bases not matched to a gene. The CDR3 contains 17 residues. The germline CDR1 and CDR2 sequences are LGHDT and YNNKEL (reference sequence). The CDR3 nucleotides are TGTGCCAGCAGCCATCCCAGGGTAGCGGGAGAGCCAAAGACCCAGTACTTC. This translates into CASSHPRVAGEPKTQYF.

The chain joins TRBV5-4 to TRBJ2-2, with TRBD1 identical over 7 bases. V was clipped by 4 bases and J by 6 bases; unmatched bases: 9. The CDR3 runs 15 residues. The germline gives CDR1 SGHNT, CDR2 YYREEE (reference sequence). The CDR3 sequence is CASSTDTTGAGELFF. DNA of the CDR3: TGTGCCAGCAGCACCGACACCACAGGGGCCGGGGAGCTGTTTTTT.

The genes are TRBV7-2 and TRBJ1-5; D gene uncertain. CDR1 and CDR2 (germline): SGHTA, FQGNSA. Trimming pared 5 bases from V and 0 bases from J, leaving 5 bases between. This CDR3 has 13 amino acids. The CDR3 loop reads CASSENSNQPQHF. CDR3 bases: TGTGCCAGCAGCGAGAATAGCAATCAGCCCCAGCATTTT.

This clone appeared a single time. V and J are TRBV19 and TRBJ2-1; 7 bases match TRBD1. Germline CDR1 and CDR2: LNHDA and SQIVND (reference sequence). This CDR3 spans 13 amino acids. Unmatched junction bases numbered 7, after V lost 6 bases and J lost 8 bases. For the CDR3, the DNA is TGTGCCAGTAGGTCACAGGGGATCCATGAGCAGTTCTTC. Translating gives CASRSQGIHEQFF.

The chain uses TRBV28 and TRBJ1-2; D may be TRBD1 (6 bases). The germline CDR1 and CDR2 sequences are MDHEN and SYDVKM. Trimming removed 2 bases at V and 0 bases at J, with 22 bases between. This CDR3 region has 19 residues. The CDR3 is CASSLPTRGISRANYGYTF. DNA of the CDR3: TGTGCCAGCAGTTTACCAACCAGGGGAATTTCCAGAGCTAACTATGGCTACACCTTC.

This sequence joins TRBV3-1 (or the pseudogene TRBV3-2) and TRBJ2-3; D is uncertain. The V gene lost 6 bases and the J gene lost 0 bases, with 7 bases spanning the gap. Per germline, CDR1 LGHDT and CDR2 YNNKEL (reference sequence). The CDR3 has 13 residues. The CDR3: CASSSPSTDTQYF. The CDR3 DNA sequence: TGTGCCAGCAGTTCCCCTAGCACAGATACGCAGTATTTT.

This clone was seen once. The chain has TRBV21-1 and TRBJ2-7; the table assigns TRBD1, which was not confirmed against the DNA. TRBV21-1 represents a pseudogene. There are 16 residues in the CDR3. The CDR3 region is CASSKVGTGESYEQYF. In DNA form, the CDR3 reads TGTGCCAGCAGCAAAGTGGGGACAGGGGAATCCTACGAGCAGTACTTC.

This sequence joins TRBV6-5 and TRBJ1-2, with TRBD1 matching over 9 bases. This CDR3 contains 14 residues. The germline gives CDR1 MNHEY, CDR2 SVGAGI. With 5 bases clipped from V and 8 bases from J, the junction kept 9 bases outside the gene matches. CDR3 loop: CASSNHRGQRGYTF. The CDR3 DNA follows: TGTGCCAGCAGTAATCACAGGGGGCAACGGGGCTACACCTTC.

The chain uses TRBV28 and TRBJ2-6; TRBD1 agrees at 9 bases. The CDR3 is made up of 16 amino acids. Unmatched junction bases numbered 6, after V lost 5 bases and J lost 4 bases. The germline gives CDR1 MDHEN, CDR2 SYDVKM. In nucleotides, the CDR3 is TGTGCCAGCAGTGTACAGGGGGCAGCAGGGGCCAACGTCCTGACTTTC. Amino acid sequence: CASSVQGAAGANVLTF.

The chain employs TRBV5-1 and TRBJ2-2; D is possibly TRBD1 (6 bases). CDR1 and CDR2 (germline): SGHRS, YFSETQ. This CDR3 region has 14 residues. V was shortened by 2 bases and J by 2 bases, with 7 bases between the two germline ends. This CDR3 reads CASSLQGNTGELFF. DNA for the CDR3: TGCGCCAGCAGCTTACAGGGTAACACCGGGGAGCTGTTTTTT. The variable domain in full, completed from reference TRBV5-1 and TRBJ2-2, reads KAGVTQTPRYLIKTRGQQVTLSCSPISGHRSVSWYQQTPGQGLQFLFEYFSETQRNKGNFPGRFSGRQFSNSRSEMNVSTLELGDSALYLCASSLQGNTGELFFGEGSRLTVL.

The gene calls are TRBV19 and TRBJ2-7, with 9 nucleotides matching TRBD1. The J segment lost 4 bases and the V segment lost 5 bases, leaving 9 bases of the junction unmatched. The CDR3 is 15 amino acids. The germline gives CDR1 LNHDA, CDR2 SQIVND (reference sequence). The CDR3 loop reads CASSPWTGETYEQYF. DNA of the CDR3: TGTGCCAGTAGTCCCTGGACAGGGGAAACGTACGAGCAGTACTTC.

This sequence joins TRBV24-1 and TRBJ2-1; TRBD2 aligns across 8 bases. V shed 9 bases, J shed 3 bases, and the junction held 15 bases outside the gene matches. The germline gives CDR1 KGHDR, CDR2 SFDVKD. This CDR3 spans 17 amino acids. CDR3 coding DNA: TGTGCCACCTCGCGCCCAGCGGGGGACTCAAGCTACAATGAGCAGTTCTTC. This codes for CATSRPAGDSSYNEQFF.

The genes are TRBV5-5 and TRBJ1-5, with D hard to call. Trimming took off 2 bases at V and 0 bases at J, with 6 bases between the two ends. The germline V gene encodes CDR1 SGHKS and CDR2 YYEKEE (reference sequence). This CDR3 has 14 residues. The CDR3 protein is CASSFSDSNQPQHF. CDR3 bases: TGTGCCAGCAGCTTCAGCGATAGCAATCAGCCCCAGCATTTT.

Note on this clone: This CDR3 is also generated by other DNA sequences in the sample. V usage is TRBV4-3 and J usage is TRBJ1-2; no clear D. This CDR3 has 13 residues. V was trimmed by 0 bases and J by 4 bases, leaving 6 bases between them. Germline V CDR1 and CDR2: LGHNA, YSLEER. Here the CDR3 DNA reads TGCGCCAGCAGCCAAGACACCGGCTATGGCTACACCTTC. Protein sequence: CASSQDTGYGYTF.

The chain's CDR3 is CASSFTDTFSTEAFF. Written as DNA, the CDR3 is TGTGCCAGCAGTTTCACGGACACCTTTAGCACTGAAGCTTTCTTT. The chain is built from TRBV6-2 or TRBV6-3 and TRBJ1-1; TRBD1 might be the D (5 bases). Germline V gene lookup returns CDR1 MNHEY and CDR2 SVGEGT. V was shortened by 4 bases and J by 4 bases, with 16 bases between the two germline ends. The CDR3 totals 15 residues.

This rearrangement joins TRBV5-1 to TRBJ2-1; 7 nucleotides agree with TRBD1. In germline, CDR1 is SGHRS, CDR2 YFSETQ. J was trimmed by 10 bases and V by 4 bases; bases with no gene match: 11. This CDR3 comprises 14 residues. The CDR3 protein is CASSTNTGEQEQFF. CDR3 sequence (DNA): TGCGCCAGCAGCACAAATACAGGGGAGCAGGAGCAGTTCTTC.

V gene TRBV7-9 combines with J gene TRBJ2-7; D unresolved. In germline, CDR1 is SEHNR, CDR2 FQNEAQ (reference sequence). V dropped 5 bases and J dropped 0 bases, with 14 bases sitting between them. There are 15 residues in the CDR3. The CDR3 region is CASSPPVGPSYEQYF. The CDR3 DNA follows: TGTGCCAGCAGCCCTCCGGTGGGCCCCTCCTACGAGCAGTACTTC.

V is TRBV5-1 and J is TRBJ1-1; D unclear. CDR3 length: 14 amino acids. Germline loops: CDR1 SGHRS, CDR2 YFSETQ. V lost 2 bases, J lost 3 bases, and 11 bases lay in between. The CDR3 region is CASSFGGMDTEAFF. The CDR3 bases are TGCGCCAGCAGCTTTGGAGGCATGGACACTGAAGCTTTCTTT.

CDR3 coding DNA: TGTGCCAGCAGCTTAGCCGGGGCTAGCGGGACAGATACGCAGTATTTT. As protein: CASSLAGASGTDTQYF. The rearrangement joins TRBV7-2 to TRBJ2-3; 8 bases are shared with TRBD2. Germline CDR1 and CDR2: SGHTA and FQGNSA. The CDR3 runs 16 residues. V trimming: 0 bases; J trimming: 3 bases; junction bases outside the gene matches: 5.

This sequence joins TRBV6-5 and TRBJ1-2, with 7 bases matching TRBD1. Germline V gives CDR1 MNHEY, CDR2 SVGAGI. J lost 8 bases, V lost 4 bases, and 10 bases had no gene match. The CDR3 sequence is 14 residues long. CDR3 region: CASSFTGARGGYTF. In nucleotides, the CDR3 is TGTGCCAGCAGTTTCACAGGGGCCCGAGGCGGCTACACCTTC.

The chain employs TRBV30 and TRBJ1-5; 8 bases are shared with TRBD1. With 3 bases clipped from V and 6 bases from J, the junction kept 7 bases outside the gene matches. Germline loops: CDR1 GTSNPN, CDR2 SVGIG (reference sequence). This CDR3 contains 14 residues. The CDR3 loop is CAWSGQGSGQPQHF. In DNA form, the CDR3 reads TGTGCCTGGAGCGGACAGGGTAGTGGTCAGCCCCAGCATTTT.

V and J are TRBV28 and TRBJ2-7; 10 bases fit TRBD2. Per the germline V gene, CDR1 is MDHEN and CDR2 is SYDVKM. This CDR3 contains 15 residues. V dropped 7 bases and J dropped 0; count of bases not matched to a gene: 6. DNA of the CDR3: TGTGCCAGCACCCCTAGCGGGAGCCGCTCCTACGAGCAGTACTTC. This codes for CASTPSGSRSYEQYF.

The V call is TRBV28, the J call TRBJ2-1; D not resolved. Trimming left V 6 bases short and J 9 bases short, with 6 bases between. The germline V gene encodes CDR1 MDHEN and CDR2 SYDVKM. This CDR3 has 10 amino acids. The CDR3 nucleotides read TGTGCCAGCAGGCTAGGTGAGCAGTTCTTC. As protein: CASRLGEQFF.